The 10 T cell receptor beta chains in this list originate from one sample, sequenced in a study of blood T cell repertoires in COVID-19. Assay used: immunoSEQ multiplex PCR; TCRdb lists only in-frame clones, some missing. The data contain about 190,000 clones, roughly 82% of them singletons. The sample comprised PBMCs or T cells enriched from blood (not recorded which). These receptors came from a woman between 55 and 75 years old with acute COVID-19.

The chain combines TRBV29-1 with TRBJ1-2; 8 bases line up with TRBD1. CDR1 is SQVTM, CDR2 ANQGSEA, per germline. This CDR3 contains 12 residues. V trimming: 7 bases; J trimming: 4 bases; junction bases outside the gene matches: 5. Written as DNA, the CDR3 is TGCAGCGATGACAGGGGAACCTATGGCTACACCTTC. Its protein is CSDDRGTYGYTF.

The J gene is TRBJ2-3, the V gene TRBV24-1, with D possibly being TRBD1 (6 bases). Trimming stripped 8 bases from V and 6 bases from J, with 17 bases between. CDR3 length: 14 amino acids. Germline V gene data show CDR1 as KGHDR and CDR2 as SFDVKD. This chain's CDR3 is CATMGSEGDDTQYF. The CDR3 nucleotides are TGTGCCACCATGGGTAGTGAGGGGGACGATACGCAGTATTTT.

The rearrangement joins TRBV4-3 to TRBJ2-1; 7 bases are shared with TRBD2. Germline CDR1 LGHNA, CDR2 YSLEER. The V and J ends lost 0 bases and 2 bases, in that order; junction bases with no gene match: 4. This CDR3 is built from 16 residues. CDR3 residues: CASSQEEGGPYNEQFF. As DNA, the CDR3 is TGCGCCAGCAGCCAAGAGGAGGGAGGGCCCTACAATGAGCAGTTCTTC.

This clone has only a few counts. The chain carries TRBV3-1 (or the pseudogene TRBV3-2) and TRBJ1-3; the D is unclear. Trimming took off 2 bases at V and 4 bases at J, with 3 bases between the two ends. Germline CDR1 LGHDT, CDR2 YNNKEL (reference sequence). This CDR3 spans 12 amino acids. The CDR3 protein is CASSQQGNTIYF. The CDR3 region has the DNA TGTGCCAGCAGCCAACAGGGAAACACCATATATTTT.

The V call is TRBV7-2, the J call TRBJ2-1; TRBD1 might be the D (5 bases). The length of the CDR3 is 13 residues. Trimming stripped 5 bases from V and 9 bases from J, with 14 bases between. Germline values: CDR1 SGHTA, CDR2 FQGNSA. CDR3 sequence (DNA): TGTGCCAGCAGCAGGGGTTATAGGGGTGAGCAGTTCTTC. It is translated as CASSRGYRGEQFF.

This chain joins TRBV6-5 and TRBJ1-2; 7 bases match TRBD1. This CDR3 is 14 amino acids long. V lost 10 bases, J lost 2 bases, and 10 bases stayed unmatched. Germline CDR1 is MNHEY and CDR2 is SVGAGI. The CDR3 coding sequence is TGTGCCACCTATACAGGGGTGACGAACTATGGCTACACCTTC. Amino acid sequence: CATYTGVTNYGYTF.

The rearrangement uses TRBV19 and TRBJ1-4; possibly TRBD1 for D (6 bases). The length of the CDR3 is 11 residues. CDR1 and CDR2 from the germline V gene are LNHDA and SQIVND (reference sequence). Deletions cut 3 bases from V and 11 bases from J, with 7 bases between. CDR3 nucleotides: TGTGCCAGTAGTATGAGGGGGAAACTGTTTTTT. This codes for CASSMRGKLFF.

This chain joins TRBV28 and TRBJ1-3; 11 bases fit TRBD1. CDR1 and CDR2 (germline): MDHEN, SYDVKM. This CDR3 region has 15 residues. J was trimmed by 9 bases and V by 7 bases; bases with no gene match: 11. For the CDR3, the DNA is TGTGCCAGCACACTAATGGACAGGGGGCTAGGCACCATATATTTT. Its protein is CASTLMDRGLGTIYF.

The chain combines TRBV11-2 with TRBJ2-1; TRBD2 matches at 8 bases. With 7 bases clipped from V and 8 bases from J, the junction kept 25 bases outside the gene matches. The CDR3 totals 19 residues. Germline V gives CDR1 SGHAT, CDR2 FQNNGV. CDR3 nucleotide sequence: TGTGCCAGCACCCCGGGGATGATTTTAGCGGGGAGTGGTATTTATGAGCAGTTCTTC. Its protein is CASTPGMILAGSGIYEQFF.

V usage is TRBV3-1 (or the pseudogene TRBV3-2) and J usage is TRBJ2-7; D not certain. V shed 1 base and J shed 0 bases, with 13 bases lying between them. The CDR3 is 16 amino acids. CDR1 and CDR2 (germline): LGHDT, YNNKEL (reference sequence). CDR3 in amino acids: CASSQGSLRSSYEQYF. For the CDR3, the DNA is TGTGCCAGCAGCCAAGGGTCTCTTAGGAGCTCCTACGAGCAGTACTTC.